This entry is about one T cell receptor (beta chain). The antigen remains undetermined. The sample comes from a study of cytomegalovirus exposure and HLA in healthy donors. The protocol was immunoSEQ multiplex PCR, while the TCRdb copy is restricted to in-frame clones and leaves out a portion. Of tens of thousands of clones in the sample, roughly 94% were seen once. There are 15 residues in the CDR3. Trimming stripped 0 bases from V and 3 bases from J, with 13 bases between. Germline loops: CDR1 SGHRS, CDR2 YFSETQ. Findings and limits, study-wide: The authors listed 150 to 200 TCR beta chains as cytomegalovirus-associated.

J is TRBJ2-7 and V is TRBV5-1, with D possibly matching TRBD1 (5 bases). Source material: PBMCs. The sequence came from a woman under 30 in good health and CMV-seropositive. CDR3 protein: CASSLAKLGDYEQYF. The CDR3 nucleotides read TGCGCCAGCAGCTTGGCCAAGCTAGGGGACTACGAGCAGTACTTC.